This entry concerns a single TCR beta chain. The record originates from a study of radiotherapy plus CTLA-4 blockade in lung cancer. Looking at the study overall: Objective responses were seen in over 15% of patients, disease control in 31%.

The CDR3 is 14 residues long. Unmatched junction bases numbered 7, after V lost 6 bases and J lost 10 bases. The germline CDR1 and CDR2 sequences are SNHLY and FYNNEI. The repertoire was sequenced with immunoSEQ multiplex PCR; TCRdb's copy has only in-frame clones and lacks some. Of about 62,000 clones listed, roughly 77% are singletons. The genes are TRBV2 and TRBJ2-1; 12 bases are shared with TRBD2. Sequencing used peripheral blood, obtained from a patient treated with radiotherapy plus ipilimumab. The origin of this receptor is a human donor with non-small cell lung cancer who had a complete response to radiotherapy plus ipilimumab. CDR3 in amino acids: CASRLTSGSLEQFF. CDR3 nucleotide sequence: TGTGCCAGCAGGCTGACTAGCGGGAGCTTAGAGCAGTTCTTC.